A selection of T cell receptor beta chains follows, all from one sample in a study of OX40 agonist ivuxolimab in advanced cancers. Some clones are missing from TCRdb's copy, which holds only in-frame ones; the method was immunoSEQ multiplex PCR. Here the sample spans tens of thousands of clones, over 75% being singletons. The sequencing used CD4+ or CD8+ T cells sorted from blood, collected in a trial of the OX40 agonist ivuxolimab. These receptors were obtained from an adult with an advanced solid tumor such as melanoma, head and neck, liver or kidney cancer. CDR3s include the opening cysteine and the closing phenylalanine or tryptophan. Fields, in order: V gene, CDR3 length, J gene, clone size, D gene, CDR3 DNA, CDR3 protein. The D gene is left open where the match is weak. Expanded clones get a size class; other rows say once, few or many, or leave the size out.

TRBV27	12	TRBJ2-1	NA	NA	TGTGCCAGCAGTTTATTGGGGCTGCCTAGTGTCTTC	CASSLLGLPSVF
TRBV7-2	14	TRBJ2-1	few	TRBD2	TGTGCCAGCAGCTTTAGCGGGGGGGGGAATGAGCAGTTCTTC	CASSFSGGGNEQFF
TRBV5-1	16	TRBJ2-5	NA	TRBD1	TGCGCCAGCAGGTTTTCTGACAGGGGGCCAAAAGAGACCCAGTACTTC	CASRFSDRGPKETQYF
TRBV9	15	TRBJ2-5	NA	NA	TGTGCCAGCAGCGTAGGGGGCCAGGACGAAGAGACCCAGTACTTC	CASSVGGQDEETQYF
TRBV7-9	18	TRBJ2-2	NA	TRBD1	TGTGCCAGCAGCTCAATTCCCGGGACAGAGGGCCTAACTTGGGAGCTGTTTTTT	CASSSIPGTEGLTWELFF
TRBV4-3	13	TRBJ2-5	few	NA	TGCGCCAGCAGCCCCGGCCTAGCAGAGACCCAGTACTTC	CASSPGLAETQYF
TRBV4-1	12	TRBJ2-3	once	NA	TGCGCCAGCAGCCAAGACGCATTGCAGCAGTATTTT	CASSQDALQQYF
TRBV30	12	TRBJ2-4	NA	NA	TGTGCCTGGTCTGACTCAGAAAACATTCAGTACTTC	CAWSDSENIQYF
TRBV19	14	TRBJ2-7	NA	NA	TGTGCCAGTAGTATACAGGCCAGCCTCTACGAGCAGTACTTC	CASSIQASLYEQYF
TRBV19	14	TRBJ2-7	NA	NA	TGTGCCAGTTCCCCAGGTAGGCTGTCCCACGAGCAGTACTTC	CASSPGRLSHEQYF
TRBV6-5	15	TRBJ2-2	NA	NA	TGTGCCAGTCTCCCGGGGGCGCGAGGGACCGGGGAGCTGTTTTTT	CASLPGARGTGELFF
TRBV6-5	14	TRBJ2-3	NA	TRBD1	TGTGCCAGCAGTTCGGACAGGGTGTCAGATACGCAGTATTTT	CASSSDRVSDTQYF
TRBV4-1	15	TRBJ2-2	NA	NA	TGCGCCAGCAGCCACGGACAGTCGAACACCGGGGAGCTGTTTTTT	CASSHGQSNTGELFF
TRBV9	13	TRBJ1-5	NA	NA	TGTGCCAGCAGCGTCTCTCCCGGACAGCCCCAGCATTTT	CASSVSPGQPQHF
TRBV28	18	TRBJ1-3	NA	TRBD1	TGTGCCAGCAGTTCGGTTAGGGACAGGGGGCTGGCTGGAAACACCATATATTTT	CASSSVRDRGLAGNTIYF
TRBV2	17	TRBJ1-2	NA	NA	TGTGCCAGCAGAGCTACAGGGTTCACACTTCTTAACTATGGCTACACCTTC	CASRATGFTLLNYGYTF
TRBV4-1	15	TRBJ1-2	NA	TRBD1	TGCGCCAGCAGCCACGTCACAGGGGAACCGCGAGGCTACACCTTC	CASSHVTGEPRGYTF
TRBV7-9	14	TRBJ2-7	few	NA	TGTGCCAGCAGCCGCCTAAGCTTGGTGGGCGAGCAGTACTTC	CASSRLSLVGEQYF
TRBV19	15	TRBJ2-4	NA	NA	TGTGCCAGTAGTATCCTGGGAGTAGCCAAAAACATTCAGTACTTC	CASSILGVAKNIQYF
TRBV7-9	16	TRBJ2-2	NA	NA	TGTGCCAGCAGCCCCAGGGCAGCGGGTAACACCGGGGAGCTGTTTTTT	CASSPRAAGNTGELFF
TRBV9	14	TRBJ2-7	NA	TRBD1	TGTGCCAGCAGCGCGAACAGGGGCGGGTACGAGCAGTACTTC	CASSANRGGYEQYF
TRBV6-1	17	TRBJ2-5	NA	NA	TGTGCCAGCAGTGAAGCGATAGTCGGGGCAGGGGGGAAGACCCAGTACTTC	CASSEAIVGAGGKTQYF
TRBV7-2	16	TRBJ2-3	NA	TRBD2	TGTGCCAGCAGCCCAAGACTAGCGGGGCTAGCGGATACGCAGTATTTT	CASSPRLAGLADTQYF
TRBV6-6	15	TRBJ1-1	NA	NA	TGTGCCAGCAGTCCCGGACGGATCATTAACACTGAAGCTTTCTTT	CASSPGRIINTEAFF
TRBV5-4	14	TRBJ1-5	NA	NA	TGCGCCAGCAGCTTGGAGGCAGGGAATCAGCCCCAGCATTTT	CASSLEAGNQPQHF
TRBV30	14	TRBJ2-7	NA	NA	TGTGCCTGGAGTGCGCTGGGACATACCTACGAGCAGTACTTC	CAWSALGHTYEQYF
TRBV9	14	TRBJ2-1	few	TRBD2	TGTGCCAGCAGCGTGGGGACTAGCTTGGATGAGCAGTTCTTC	CASSVGTSLDEQFF
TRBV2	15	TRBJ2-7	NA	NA	TGTGCCAGCAGTGCCCCCGGGGGGCCCCCCTACGAGCAGTACTTC	CASSAPGGPPYEQYF
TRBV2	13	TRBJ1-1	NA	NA	TGTGCCAGCAGCACCGCAGTGAACACTGAAGCTTTCTTT	CASSTAVNTEAFF
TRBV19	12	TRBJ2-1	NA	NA	TGTGCCAGTAGTATCGCGGAGAATGAGCAGTTCTTC	CASSIAENEQFF
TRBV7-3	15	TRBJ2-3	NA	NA	TGTGCCAGCAGCTTTTTTGGGGCTAGCACAGATACGCAGTATTTT	CASSFFGASTDTQYF
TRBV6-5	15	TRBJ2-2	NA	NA	TGTGCCAGCAGTTACACCAGTGACAACACCGGGGAGCTGTTTTTT	CASSYTSDNTGELFF
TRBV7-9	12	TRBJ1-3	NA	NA	TGTGCCAGCAGCCCCGAAGGAAACACCATATATTTT	CASSPEGNTIYF
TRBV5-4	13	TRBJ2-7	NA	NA	TGTGCCAGCAGCTTGGTCAGAGGGAACGAGCAGTACTTC	CASSLVRGNEQYF
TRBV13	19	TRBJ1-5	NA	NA	TGTGCCAGCAGCTTAGGCCCTTCGCCAGATCGGGGTCTCAATCAGCCCCAGCATTTT	CASSLGPSPDRGLNQPQHF